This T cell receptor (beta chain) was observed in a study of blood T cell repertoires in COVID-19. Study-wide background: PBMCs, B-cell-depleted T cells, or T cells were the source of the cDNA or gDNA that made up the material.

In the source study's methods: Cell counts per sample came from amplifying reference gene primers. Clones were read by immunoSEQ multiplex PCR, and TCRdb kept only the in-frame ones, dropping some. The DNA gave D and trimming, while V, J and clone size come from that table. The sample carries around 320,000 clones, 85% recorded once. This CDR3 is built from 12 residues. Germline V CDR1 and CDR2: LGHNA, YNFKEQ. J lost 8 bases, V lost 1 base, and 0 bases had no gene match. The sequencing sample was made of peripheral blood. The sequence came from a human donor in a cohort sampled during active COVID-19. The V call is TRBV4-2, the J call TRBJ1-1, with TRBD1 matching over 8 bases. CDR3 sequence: CASSQGDREAFF. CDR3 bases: TGTGCCAGCAGCCAAGGGGACAGGGAAGCTTTCTTT.